The sample holds a few counts of the clone carrying this TCR beta chain. No antigen is known for it. The data are from a study of metastatic and nonmetastatic thyroid tumors. About the research overall: Across peripheral blood and tumor or nodule tissue samples taken from malignant and benign thyroid patients, the repertoires were compared with one another. Study findings and constraints: Across blood and tumor, TCR beta diversity in malignant thyroid tumors was reportedly significantly higher than in benign nodules.

The germline gives CDR1 SNHLY, CDR2 FYNNEI. The CDR3 spans 14 residues. The V end was cut by 7 bases, the J end by 2 bases, with 15 bases between. Source study methods: A classifier for distant metastasis in papillary thyroid cancer was constructed using CDR3 differences observed across clinicopathological groups. With MiXCR, TCRdb reprocessed the PCR reads. TCRdb, not the original authors, processed these V and J calls. Among tens of thousands of clones listed, approximately 15% were seen once. Patients had received no treatment of any kind before thyroid surgery. Specimen: blood. This rearrangement joins TRBV2 to TRBJ2-7; D could derive from TRBD1 or TRBD2 (5 bases each). The source of this sequence is a female donor with papillary thyroid cancer or a benign thyroid nodule (not recorded which). Some clones in this sample may be carry-over from other donors' samples. The CDR3, as DNA: TGTGCCAGCACCATGACACGGGGCGCCTACGAGCAGTACTTC. As protein: CASTMTRGAYEQYF.